A selection of T cell receptor beta chains follows, all from one sample in a study of CD4 T cell repertoires in COVID-19. The table came from immunoSEQ multiplex PCR; TCRdb's copy has only in-frame clones and leaves some out. This table holds 20,000 or so clones, roughly 87% found once. Material: central memory CD4+ T cells from blood, obtained before the COVID-19 pandemic. The receptors shown here come from a human donor who had COVID-19. The CDR3 runs from the conserved cysteine through the conserved F or W. Each record gives: V gene, J gene, clone size, CDR3 protein. Clone size is shown for a subset of rows, as once, few, many or a class of expanded clone.

V: TRBV11-2
J: TRBJ1-2
size: NA
CDR3: CASSLRSGGYGYTF

V: TRBV7-9
J: TRBJ1-1
size: NA
CDR3: CASSPWTENTEAFF

V: TRBV6-6
J: TRBJ2-7
size: NA
CDR3: CASTPGQAYEQYF

V: TRBV6-5
J: TRBJ1-5
size: NA
CDR3: CASARTGAYQPQHF

V: TRBV7-2
J: TRBJ1-1
size: NA
CDR3: CASSFKGGTNTEAFF

V: TRBV6-5
J: TRBJ2-3
size: NA
CDR3: CATTMGGDTQYF

V: TRBV7-3
J: TRBJ1-6
size: NA
CDR3: CASSLYFRNSPLHF

V: TRBV10-3
J: TRBJ2-7
size: NA
CDR3: CAISGQVASYEQYF

V: TRBV6-1
J: TRBJ2-1
size: NA
CDR3: CASSVGTSKFF

V: TRBV5-1
J: TRBJ1-2
size: NA
CDR3: CASSLEGVKGYTF

V: TRBV11-2
J: TRBJ1-2
size: NA
CDR3: CASSVQGQGPYGYTF

V: TRBV6-5
J: TRBJ1-3
size: NA
CDR3: CASRPRETGNTIYF

V: TRBV10-3
J: TRBJ2-3
size: NA
CDR3: CAIGASGGADTQYF

V: TRBV5-1
J: TRBJ2-7
size: NA
CDR3: CASSGTGTLYEQYF

V: TRBV2
J: TRBJ1-2
size: NA
CDR3: CASSESQGSYTF

V: TRBV10-1
J: TRBJ1-1
size: NA
CDR3: CASSEERGSEAFF

V: TRBV21-1
J: TRBJ1-2
size: NA
CDR3: CASRDRPYGYTF

V: TRBV6-1
J: TRBJ2-7
size: NA
CDR3: CASLVNWESYYEQYF

V: TRBV28
J: TRBJ1-2
size: NA
CDR3: CASSPWAYYGYTF

V: TRBV28
J: TRBJ2-7
size: NA
CDR3: CASSPARVGGNEQYF

V: TRBV18
J: TRBJ1-2
size: NA
CDR3: CASSPAGQATYGYTF

V: TRBV5-6
J: TRBJ2-2
size: NA
CDR3: CASSLGHNTGELFF

V: TRBV11-2
J: TRBJ2-1
size: NA
CDR3: CASSLFIAGGLNNEQFF

V: TRBV5-4
J: TRBJ2-3
size: once
CDR3: CASRGGLASTDTQYF

V: TRBV30
J: TRBJ1-3
size: NA
CDR3: CAWSVRRDAGNTIYF

V: TRBV11-2
J: TRBJ1-2
size: NA
CDR3: CASSPGTGADGYTF

V: TRBV6-5
J: TRBJ1-1
size: NA
CDR3: CASSIQGKNTEAFF

V: TRBV11-2
J: TRBJ2-4
size: NA
CDR3: CASSLASGTKGAKNIQYF

V: TRBV9
J: TRBJ2-3
size: NA
CDR3: CASSVGTGITDTQYF

V: TRBV5-4
J: TRBJ1-2
size: once
CDR3: CASSLALSYGYTF

V: TRBV28
J: TRBJ2-7
size: NA
CDR3: CASSLPTAQGANEQYF

V: TRBV5-1
J: TRBJ1-1
size: NA
CDR3: CASSRLGGDTEAFF

V: TRBV10-3
J: TRBJ1-1
size: once
CDR3: CAITRQVGKGEAFF

V: TRBV25-1
J: TRBJ2-1
size: NA
CDR3: CASRGTGVYNEQFF

V: TRBV13
J: TRBJ2-6
size: NA
CDR3: CASSSSGAGANVLTF

V: TRBV5-1
J: TRBJ2-2
size: NA
CDR3: CASSLEGGNAGELFF

V: TRBV6-1
J: TRBJ1-2
size: NA
CDR3: CASRAPGVRYGYTF

V: TRBV27
J: TRBJ2-2
size: NA
CDR3: CASSFQTGNTGELFF

V: TRBV5-4
J: TRBJ2-7
size: NA
CDR3: CASSRGGDYEQYF

V: TRBV14
J: TRBJ2-2
size: NA
CDR3: CASSPRANTGELFF

V: TRBV15
J: TRBJ2-7
size: once
CDR3: CATSREQGLYEQYF

V: TRBV19
J: TRBJ2-2
size: NA
CDR3: CASSSLAGGTGELFF